The present entry profiles one T cell receptor beta chain with its context. Its antigen is not identified. This entry is derived from a study of radiotherapy plus CTLA-4 blockade in lung cancer. The overall study: Among enrolled patients, roughly 20% responded and about 34% achieved disease control.

Study-wide results and limits: Early blood T cell clone changes and increased post-radiation serum interferon-beta were reportedly the strongest response predictors. Radiotherapy was combined with ipilimumab, and tumor-derived TCR clones then expanded in blood.

Using immunoSEQ multiplex PCR, the repertoire was profiled, and TCRdb retains in-frame clones only, with some absent. The sample has more than 40,000 clones, around 83% seen once. The V and J ends lost 4 bases and 5 bases, in that order; junction bases with no gene match: 11. The CDR3 totals 15 residues. Germline V gene sequence: CDR1 SGHRS, CDR2 YFSETQ. Ipilimumab CTLA-4 blockade and focal radiation were given to patients with chemo-refractory metastatic non-small-cell lung cancer. The receptor was derived from a human donor with non-small cell lung cancer who had stable disease on radiotherapy plus ipilimumab. The sequencing here drew on peripheral blood, taken from a patient treated with radiotherapy plus ipilimumab. This chain joins TRBV5-1 and TRBJ2-5, with TRBD1 identical over 7 bases. The CDR3 here is CASSPPTGDGETQYF. CDR3 sequence (DNA): TGCGCCAGCAGCCCCCCTACAGGGGACGGGGAGACCCAGTACTTC.